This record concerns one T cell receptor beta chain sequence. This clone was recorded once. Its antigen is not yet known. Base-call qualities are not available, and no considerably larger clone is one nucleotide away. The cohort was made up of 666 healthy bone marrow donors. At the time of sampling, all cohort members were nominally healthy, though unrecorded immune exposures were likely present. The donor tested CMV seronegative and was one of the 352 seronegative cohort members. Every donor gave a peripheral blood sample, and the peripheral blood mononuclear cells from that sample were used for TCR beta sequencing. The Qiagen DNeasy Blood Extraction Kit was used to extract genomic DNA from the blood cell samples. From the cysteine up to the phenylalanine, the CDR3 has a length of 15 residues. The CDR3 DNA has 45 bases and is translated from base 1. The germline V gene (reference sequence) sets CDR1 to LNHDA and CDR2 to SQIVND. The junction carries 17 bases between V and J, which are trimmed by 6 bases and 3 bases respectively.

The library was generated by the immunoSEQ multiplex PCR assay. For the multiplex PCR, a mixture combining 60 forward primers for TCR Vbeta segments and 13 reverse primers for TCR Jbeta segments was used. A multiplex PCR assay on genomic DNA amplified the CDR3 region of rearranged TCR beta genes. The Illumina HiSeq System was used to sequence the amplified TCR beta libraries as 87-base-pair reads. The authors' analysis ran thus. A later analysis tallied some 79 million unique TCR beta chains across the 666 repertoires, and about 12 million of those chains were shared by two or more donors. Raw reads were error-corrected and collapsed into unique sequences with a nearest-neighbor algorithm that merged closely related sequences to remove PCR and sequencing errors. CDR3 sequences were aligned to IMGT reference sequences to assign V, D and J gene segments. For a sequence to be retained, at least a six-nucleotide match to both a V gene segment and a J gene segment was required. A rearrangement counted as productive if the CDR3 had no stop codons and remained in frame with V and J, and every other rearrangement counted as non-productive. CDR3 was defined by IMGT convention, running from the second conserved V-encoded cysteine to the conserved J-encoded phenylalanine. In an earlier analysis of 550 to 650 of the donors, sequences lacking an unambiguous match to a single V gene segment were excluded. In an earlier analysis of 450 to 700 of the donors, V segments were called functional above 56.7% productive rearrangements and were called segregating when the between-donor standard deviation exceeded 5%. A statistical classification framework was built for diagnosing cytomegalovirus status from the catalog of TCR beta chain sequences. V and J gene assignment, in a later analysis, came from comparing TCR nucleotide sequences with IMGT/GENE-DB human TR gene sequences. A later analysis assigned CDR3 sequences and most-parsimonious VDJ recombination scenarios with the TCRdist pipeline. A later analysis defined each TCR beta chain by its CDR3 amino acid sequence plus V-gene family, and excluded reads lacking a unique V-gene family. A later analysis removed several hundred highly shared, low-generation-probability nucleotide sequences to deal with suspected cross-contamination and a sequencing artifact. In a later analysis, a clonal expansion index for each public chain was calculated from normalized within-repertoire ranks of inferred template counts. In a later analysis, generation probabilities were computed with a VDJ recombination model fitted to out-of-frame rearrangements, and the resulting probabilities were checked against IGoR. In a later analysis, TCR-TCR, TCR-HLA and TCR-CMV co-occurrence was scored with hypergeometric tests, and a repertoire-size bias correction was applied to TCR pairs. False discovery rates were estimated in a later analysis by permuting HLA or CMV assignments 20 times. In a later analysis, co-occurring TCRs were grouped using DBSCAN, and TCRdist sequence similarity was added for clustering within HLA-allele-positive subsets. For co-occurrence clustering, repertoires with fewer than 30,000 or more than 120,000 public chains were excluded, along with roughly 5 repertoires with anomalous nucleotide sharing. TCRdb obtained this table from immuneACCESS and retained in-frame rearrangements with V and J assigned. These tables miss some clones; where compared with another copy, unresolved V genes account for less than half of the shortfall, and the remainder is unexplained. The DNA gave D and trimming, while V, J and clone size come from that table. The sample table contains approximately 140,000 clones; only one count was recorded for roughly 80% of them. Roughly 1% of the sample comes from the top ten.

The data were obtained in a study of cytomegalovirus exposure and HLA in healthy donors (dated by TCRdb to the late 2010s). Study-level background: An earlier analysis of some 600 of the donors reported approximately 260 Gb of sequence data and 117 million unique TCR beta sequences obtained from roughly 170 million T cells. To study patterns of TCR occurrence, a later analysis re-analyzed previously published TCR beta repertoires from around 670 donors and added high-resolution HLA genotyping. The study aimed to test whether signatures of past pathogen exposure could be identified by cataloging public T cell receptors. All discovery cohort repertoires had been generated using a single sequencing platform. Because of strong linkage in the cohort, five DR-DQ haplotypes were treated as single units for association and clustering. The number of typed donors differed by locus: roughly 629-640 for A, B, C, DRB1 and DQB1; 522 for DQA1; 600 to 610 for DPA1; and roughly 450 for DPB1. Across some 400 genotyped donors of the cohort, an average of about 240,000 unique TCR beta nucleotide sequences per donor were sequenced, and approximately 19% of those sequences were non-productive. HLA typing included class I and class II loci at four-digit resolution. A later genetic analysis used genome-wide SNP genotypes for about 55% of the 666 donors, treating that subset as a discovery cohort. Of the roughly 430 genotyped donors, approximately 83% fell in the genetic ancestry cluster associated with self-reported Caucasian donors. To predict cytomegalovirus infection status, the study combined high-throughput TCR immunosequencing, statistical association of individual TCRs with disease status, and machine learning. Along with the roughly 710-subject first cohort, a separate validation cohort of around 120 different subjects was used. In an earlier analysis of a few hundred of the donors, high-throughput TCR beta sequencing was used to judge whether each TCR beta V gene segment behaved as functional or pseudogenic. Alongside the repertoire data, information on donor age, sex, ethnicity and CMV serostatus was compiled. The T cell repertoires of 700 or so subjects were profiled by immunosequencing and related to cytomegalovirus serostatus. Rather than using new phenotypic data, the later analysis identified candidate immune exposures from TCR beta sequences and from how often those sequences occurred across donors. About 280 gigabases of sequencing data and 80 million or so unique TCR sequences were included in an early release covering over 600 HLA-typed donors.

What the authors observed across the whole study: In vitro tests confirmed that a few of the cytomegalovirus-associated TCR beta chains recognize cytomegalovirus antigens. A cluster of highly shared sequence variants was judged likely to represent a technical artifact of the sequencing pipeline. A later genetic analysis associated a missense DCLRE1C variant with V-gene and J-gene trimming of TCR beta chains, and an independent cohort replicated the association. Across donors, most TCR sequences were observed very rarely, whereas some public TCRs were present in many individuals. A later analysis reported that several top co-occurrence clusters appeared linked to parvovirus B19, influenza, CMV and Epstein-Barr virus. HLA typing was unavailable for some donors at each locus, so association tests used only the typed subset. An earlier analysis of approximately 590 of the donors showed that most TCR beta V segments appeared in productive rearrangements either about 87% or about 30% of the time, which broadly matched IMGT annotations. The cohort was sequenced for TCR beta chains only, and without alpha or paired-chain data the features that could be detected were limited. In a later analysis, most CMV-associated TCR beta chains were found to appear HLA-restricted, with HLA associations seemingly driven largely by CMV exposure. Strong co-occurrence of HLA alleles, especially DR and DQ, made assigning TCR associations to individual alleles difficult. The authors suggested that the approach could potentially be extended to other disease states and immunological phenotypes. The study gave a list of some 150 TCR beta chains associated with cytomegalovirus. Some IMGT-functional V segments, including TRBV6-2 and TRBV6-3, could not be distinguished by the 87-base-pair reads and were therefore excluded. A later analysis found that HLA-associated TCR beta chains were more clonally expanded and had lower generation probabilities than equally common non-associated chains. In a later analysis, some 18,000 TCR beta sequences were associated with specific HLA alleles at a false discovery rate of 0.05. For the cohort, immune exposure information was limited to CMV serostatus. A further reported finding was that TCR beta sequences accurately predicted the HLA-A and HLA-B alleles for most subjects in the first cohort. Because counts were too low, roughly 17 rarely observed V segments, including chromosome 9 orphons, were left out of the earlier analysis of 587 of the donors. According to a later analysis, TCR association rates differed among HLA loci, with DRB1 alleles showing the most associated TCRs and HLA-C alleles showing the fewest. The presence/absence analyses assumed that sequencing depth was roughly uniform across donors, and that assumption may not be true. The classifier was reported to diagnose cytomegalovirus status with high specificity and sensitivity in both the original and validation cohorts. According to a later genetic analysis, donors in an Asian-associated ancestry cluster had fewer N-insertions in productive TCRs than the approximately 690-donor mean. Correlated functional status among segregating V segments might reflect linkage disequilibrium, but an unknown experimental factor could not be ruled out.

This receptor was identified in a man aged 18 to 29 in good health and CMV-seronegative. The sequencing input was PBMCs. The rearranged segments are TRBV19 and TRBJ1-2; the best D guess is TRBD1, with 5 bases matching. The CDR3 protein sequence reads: CASSVEGPGDYGYTF. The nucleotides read TGTGCCAGTAGCGTCGAGGGGCCGGGGGACTATGGCTACACCTTC.